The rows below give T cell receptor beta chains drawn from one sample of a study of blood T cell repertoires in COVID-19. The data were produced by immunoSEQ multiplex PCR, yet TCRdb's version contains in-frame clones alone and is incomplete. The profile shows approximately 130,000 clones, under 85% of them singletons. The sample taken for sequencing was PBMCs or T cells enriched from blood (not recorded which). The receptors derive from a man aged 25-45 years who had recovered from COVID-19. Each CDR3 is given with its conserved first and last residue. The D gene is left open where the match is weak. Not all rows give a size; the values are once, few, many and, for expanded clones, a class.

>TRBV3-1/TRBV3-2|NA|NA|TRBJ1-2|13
CASSSRRNYGYTF
TGTGCCAGCAGCTCCCGGAGGAACTATGGCTACACCTTC
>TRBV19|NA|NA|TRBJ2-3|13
CATGGAGTDTQYF
TGTGCCACTGGCGGGGCGGGCACAGATACGCAGTATTTT
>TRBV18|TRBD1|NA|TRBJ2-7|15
CASSPRPGQGYEQYF
TGTGCCAGCTCACCTCGACCGGGACAGGGATACGAGCAGTACTTC
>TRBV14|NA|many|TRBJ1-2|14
CASSQDGRGYGYTF
TGTGCCAGCAGCCAAGATGGCAGGGGCTATGGCTACACCTTC
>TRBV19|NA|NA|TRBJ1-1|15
CASKVGGSANTEAFF
TGTGCCAGTAAGGTTGGGGGCTCAGCGAACACTGAAGCTTTCTTT
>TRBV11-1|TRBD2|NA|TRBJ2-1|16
CASSLGLAGGLNEQFF
TGTGCCAGCAGCTTGGGACTAGCGGGAGGTCTCAATGAGCAGTTCTTC
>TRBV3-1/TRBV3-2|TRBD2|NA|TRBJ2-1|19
CASSPRNLAGGQTYNEQFF
TGTGCCAGCAGCCCAAGAAACCTAGCGGGGGGACAAACCTACAATGAGCAGTTCTTC
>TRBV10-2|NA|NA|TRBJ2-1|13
CASSVSQGNEQFF
TGCGCCAGCAGTGTTAGCCAGGGGAATGAGCAGTTCTTC
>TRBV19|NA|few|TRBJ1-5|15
CASSPSGGGNQPQHF
TGTGCCAGTAGCCCAAGCGGGGGCGGCAATCAGCCCCAGCATTTT
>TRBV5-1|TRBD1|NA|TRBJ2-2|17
CASSLHTGDRNTGELFF
TGCGCCAGCAGCTTGCACACAGGGGACCGGAACACCGGGGAGCTGTTTTTT
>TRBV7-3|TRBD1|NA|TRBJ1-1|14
CASSLGQGNTEAFF
TGTGCCAGCAGCTTAGGACAGGGGAACACTGAAGCTTTCTTT
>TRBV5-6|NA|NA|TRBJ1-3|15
CASSLWTLSGNTIYF
TGTGCCAGCAGCTTGTGGACACTCTCTGGAAACACCATATATTTT
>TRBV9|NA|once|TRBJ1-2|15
CASSSSTESNYGYTF
TGTGCCAGCAGCTCGTCGACTGAGTCTAACTATGGCTACACCTTC
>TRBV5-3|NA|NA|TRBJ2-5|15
CVRSLVLARAKTQYF
TGTGTCAGAAGCTTGGTTCTAGCCCGGGCGAAGACCCAGTACTTC
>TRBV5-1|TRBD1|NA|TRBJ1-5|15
CASSLATGGNQPQHF
TGCGCCAGCAGCTTGGCGACAGGGGGCAATCAGCCCCAGCATTTT
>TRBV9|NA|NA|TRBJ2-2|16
CASSVGGRDYTGELFF
TGTGCCAGCAGCGTCGGGGGACGGGACTACACCGGGGAGCTGTTTTTT
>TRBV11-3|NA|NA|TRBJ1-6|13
CASSLGADSPLHF
TGTGCCAGCAGCCTAGGGGCCGATTCACCCCTCCACTTT
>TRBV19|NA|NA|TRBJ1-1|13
CASSLLGVTEAFF
TGTGCCAGTAGTCTCCTAGGGGTCACTGAAGCTTTCTTT
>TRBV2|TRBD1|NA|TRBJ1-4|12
CASSADRDKLFF
TGTGCCAGCAGTGCGGACAGGGACAAACTGTTTTTT
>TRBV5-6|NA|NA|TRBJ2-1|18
CASSLGALRYSSYNEQFF
TGTGCCAGCAGCTTGGGGGCCCTCAGGTATAGCTCCTACAATGAGCAGTTCTTC
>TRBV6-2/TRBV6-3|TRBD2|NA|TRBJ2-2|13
CASSGRRTGELFF
TGTGCCAGCAGCGGGAGGCGGACCGGGGAGCTGTTTTTT
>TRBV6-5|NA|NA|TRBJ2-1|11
CASADYNEQFF
TGTGCCAGCGCGGACTACAATGAGCAGTTCTTC
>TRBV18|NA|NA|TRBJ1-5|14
CASSPNREGQPQHF
TGTGCCAGCTCACCCAACAGGGAGGGACAGCCCCAGCATTTT
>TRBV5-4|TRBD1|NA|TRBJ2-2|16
CASSFDRVGNTGELFF
TGTGCCAGCAGCTTTGACAGGGTAGGAAACACCGGGGAGCTGTTTTTT
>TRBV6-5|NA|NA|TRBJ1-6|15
CASSSVGQINSPLHF
TGTGCCAGCAGTTCCGTCGGACAGATTAATTCACCCCTCCACTTT
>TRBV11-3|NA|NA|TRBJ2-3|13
CASSLEYTDTQYF
TGTGCCAGCAGCTTAGAGTACACAGATACGCAGTATTTT
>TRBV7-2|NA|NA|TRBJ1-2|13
CASSLNRGFGYTF
TGTGCCAGCAGCTTGAACCGGGGGTTTGGCTACACCTTC
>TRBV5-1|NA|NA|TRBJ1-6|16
CASSLAVWPKNSPLHF
TGCGCCAGCAGCTTGGCAGTTTGGCCGAAAAATTCACCCCTCCACTTT
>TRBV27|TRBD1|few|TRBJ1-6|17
CASRDPKSWTGEPPLHF
TGTGCCAGCAGGGACCCAAAATCCTGGACAGGGGAGCCACCCCTCCACTTT
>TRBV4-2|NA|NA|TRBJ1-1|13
CASSQYAGQEAFF
TGTGCCAGCAGCCAATATGCAGGGCAAGAAGCTTTCTTT
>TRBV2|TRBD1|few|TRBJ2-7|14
CASRGQGNTYEQYF
TGTGCCAGCAGAGGACAGGGTAATACCTACGAGCAGTACTTC
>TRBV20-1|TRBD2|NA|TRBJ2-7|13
CSASLAGGNEQYF
TGCAGTGCTAGTCTAGCGGGAGGAAACGAGCAGTACTTC
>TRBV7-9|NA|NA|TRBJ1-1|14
CASSTTVENTEAFF
TGTGCCAGCAGCACGACAGTGGAGAACACTGAAGCTTTCTTT
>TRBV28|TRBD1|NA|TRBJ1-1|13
CASSEQGASEAFF
TGTGCCAGCAGTGAACAGGGGGCGAGTGAAGCTTTCTTT
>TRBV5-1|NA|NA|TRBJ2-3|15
CASSTGLLSTDTQYF
TGCGCCAGCAGCACGGGACTCCTAAGCACAGATACGCAGTATTTT
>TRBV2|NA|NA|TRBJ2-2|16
CASRLTARSNTGELFF
TGTGCCAGCAGATTGACAGCCCGTTCGAACACCGGGGAGCTGTTTTTT
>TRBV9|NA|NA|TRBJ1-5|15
CASSVEALSNQPQHF
TGTGCCAGCAGCGTAGAAGCGCTTAGCAATCAGCCCCAGCATTTT
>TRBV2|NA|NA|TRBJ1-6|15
CASSLEGPYNSPLHF
TGTGCCAGCAGTCTGGAGGGCCCCTATAATTCACCCCTCCACTTT
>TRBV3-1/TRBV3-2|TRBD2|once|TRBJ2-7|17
CASSQNSGRANPYEQYF
TGTGCCAGCAGCCAGAATAGCGGGAGGGCCAACCCCTACGAGCAGTACTTC
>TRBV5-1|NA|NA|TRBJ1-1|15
CASSLDSSQNTEAFF
TGCGCCAGCAGCTTGGATAGCAGCCAGAACACTGAAGCTTTCTTT
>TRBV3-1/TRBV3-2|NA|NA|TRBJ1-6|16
CASSQVRGIGNSPLHF
TGTGCCAGCAGCCAAGTCCGGGGAATCGGAAATTCACCCCTCCACTTT
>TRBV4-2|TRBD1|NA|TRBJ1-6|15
CASSEKTGDHSPLHF
TGTGCCAGCAGCGAGAAGACAGGGGACCATTCACCCCTCCACTTT
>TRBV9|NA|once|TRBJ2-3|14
CASSVDGGGDTQYF
TGTGCCAGCAGCGTGGACGGGGGTGGAGATACGCAGTATTTT
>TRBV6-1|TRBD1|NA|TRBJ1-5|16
CASSESTGGGNQPQHF
TGTGCCAGCAGTGAAAGTACAGGGGGAGGTAATCAGCCCCAGCATTTT
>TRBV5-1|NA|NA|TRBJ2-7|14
CASSPGVSSYEQYF
TGCGCCAGCAGCCCGGGGGTTAGCTCCTACGAGCAGTACTTC
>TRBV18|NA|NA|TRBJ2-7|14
CASSPLQAGSEQYF
TGTGCCAGCTCACCACTTCAGGCAGGGTCCGAGCAGTACTTC
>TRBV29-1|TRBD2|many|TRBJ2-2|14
CSVLGGGNTGELFF
TGCAGCGTTCTCGGCGGGGGAAACACCGGGGAGCTGTTTTTT
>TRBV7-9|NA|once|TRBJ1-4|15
CASSFAVSGNEKLFF
TGTGCCAGCAGCTTTGCGGTTTCGGGAAATGAAAAACTGTTTTTT
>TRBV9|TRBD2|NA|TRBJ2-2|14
CASSVHSGEGELFF
TGTGCCAGCAGCGTACACAGCGGGGAAGGGGAGCTGTTTTTT
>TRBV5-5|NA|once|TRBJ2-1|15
CASSLRGFSYNEQFF
TGTGCCAGCAGCCTTAGGGGGTTCTCCTACAATGAGCAGTTCTTC
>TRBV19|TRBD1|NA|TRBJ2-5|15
CASGGTGLPRETQYF
TGTGCCAGTGGGGGGACAGGGTTACCACGGGAGACCCAGTACTTC
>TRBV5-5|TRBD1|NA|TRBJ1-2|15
CASSLTGTGWNGYTF
TGTGCCAGCAGCTTAACCGGGACAGGGTGGAATGGCTACACCTTC
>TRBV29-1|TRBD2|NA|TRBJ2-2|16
CSVIVQLAGGAGELFF
TGCAGCGTTATCGTCCAACTAGCGGGGGGCGCCGGGGAGCTGTTTTTT
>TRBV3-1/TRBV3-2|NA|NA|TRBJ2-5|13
CASSRGLKETQYF
TGTGCCAGCAGCCGCGGATTAAAAGAGACCCAGTACTTC
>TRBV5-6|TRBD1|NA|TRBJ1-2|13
CASSWDREYGYTF
TGTGCCAGCAGCTGGGACAGGGAGTATGGCTACACCTTC
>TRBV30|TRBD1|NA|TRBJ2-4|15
CAWSPGGTGKNIQYF
TGTGCCTGGAGTCCCGGGGGGACAGGGAAAAACATTCAGTACTTC
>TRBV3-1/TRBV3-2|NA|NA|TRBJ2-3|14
CASSQSGGADTQYF
TGTGCCAGCAGCCAATCGGGTGGTGCAGATACGCAGTATTTT
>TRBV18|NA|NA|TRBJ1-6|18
CASSNYMITSSYNSPLHF
TGTGCCAGCTCAAACTATATGATCACGAGCTCCTATAATTCACCCCTCCACTTT
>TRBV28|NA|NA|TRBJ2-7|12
CASSPEVHEQYF
TGTGCCAGCAGCCCGGAGGTTCACGAGCAGTACTTC
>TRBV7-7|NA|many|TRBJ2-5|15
CASSPSRQGGETQYF
TGTGCCAGCAGCCCCAGCCGGCAGGGCGGCGAGACCCAGTACTTC